The next 13 T cell receptor beta chains were all read from a single sample in a study of PD-L1 blockade in urothelial cancer. Libraries were prepared by immunoSEQ multiplex PCR; TCRdb keeps only in-frame clonotypes and omits some of them. The data hold more than 90,000 clones, with about nine tenths observed a single time. Sample time point: pretreatment peripheral blood. The sample consisted of PBMCs, taken around atezolizumab (anti-PD-L1) treatment. These receptors came from a man between 60 and 75 years old with urothelial cancer.

V usage is TRBV29-1 and J usage is TRBJ1-3; D might be TRBD1 (6 bases). Per the germline V gene, CDR1 is SQVTM and CDR2 is ANQGSEA. The CDR3 length is 14 residues. V lost 3 bases and J lost 4, with 13 bases in between. The CDR3, as DNA: TGCAGCGTTGATGAAGGGGGAATCGGAAACACCATATATTTT. This gives the protein CSVDEGGIGNTIYF. Variable domain in full (rest from reference TRBV29-1 and TRBJ1-3): SAVISQKPSRDICQRGTSLTIQCQVDSQVTMMFWYRQQPGQSLTLIATANQGSEATYESGFVIDKFPISRPNLTFSTLTVSNMSPEDSSIYLCSVDEGGIGNTIYFGEGSWLTVV.

The chain employs TRBV7-7 and TRBJ2-3; a weak D match, TRBD2 (6 bases). V was trimmed by 11 bases and J by 6 bases, leaving 21 bases between them. The CDR3 runs 14 residues. Germline loops: CDR1 SSHAT, CDR2 FNYEAQ (reference sequence). CDR3 amino acids: CAFRGTPRMDTQYF. CDR3 coding DNA: TGTGCCTTCAGAGGGACTCCCCGTATGGATACGCAGTATTTT.

This chain links TRBV5-4 with TRBJ2-2, with 10 positions matching TRBD2. After removal of 2 bases from V and 5 bases from J, the junction contained 6 bases not matched to a gene. Germline V CDR1 and CDR2: SGHNT, YYREEE (reference sequence). The CDR3 spans 16 residues. The CDR3 nucleotides read TGTGCCAGCAGCTTCCTAGCGGGAGAGCAAACCGGGGAGCTGTTTTTT. As protein: CASSFLAGEQTGELFF.

V is TRBV5-4 and J is TRBJ2-7; 10 positions match TRBD1. The CDR3 has 15 amino acids. The junction had 9 bases not matched to a gene; V was cut back by 4 bases and J by 5 bases. Germline assignment: CDR1 SGHNT and CDR2 YYREEE (reference sequence). CDR3: CASSAGTGESDEQYF. The CDR3 DNA reads TGTGCCAGCAGCGCCGGGACAGGGGAATCTGACGAGCAGTACTTC.

The chain couples TRBV7-9 to TRBJ2-5; D may be TRBD2 (5 bases). This CDR3 is 16 amino acids long. Trimming took 5 bases from V and 2 from J, leaving 18 bases between them. CDR1 and CDR2 (germline): SEHNR, FQNEAQ (reference sequence). CDR3 DNA: TGTGCCAGCAGCCAACTACAAGGCGGAGGACAAGAGACCCAGTACTTC. Translation: CASSQLQGGGQETQYF.

The chain combines TRBV11-2 with TRBJ1-6, with 7 bases identical to TRBD1. The germline V gene has CDR1 SGHAT and CDR2 FQNNGV. J was trimmed by 2 bases and V by 5 bases; bases with no gene match: 6. The CDR3 is 16 residues long. The CDR3 is CASSTTGSPYNSPLHF. DNA for the CDR3: TGTGCCAGCAGCACGACAGGGAGCCCCTATAATTCACCCCTCCACTTT.

V gene TRBV7-6 combines with J gene TRBJ2-2; 8 nucleotides match TRBD2. Germline V CDR1 and CDR2: SGHVS, FNYEAQ. This CDR3 contains 16 residues. The junction had 6 bases not matched to a gene; V was cut back by 5 bases and J by 1 base. The CDR3 nucleotides are TGTGCCAGCAGCCCTTTTAGCGGGGAGAACACCGGGGAGCTGTTTTTT. It encodes CASSPFSGENTGELFF.

The genes are TRBV7-9 and TRBJ2-7, with D unclear. This CDR3 is 12 amino acids long. V shed 4 bases and J shed 6 bases, with 10 bases lying between them. Germline lookup yields CDR1 SEHNR and CDR2 FQNEAQ (reference sequence). This CDR3 is CASSYGSGEQYF. DNA for the CDR3: TGTGCCAGCAGCTACGGGTCGGGCGAGCAGTACTTC.

CDR3 bases: TGTGCCAGCAGCTCACCGGGACTAGCGGGAGTACGAGGAGAGACCCAGTACTTC. It translates to CASSSPGLAGVRGETQYF. The V call is TRBV11-2, the J call TRBJ2-5, with TRBD2 matching 14 bases. In germline, CDR1 is SGHAT, CDR2 FQNNGV. V lost 4 bases to trimming and J lost 4 bases; unmatched junction nucleotides: 11. The CDR3 runs 18 residues.

The chain joins TRBV9 to TRBJ2-2; 8 nucleotides match TRBD1. This CDR3 is built from 14 residues. Germline CDR1 and CDR2: SGDLS and YYNGEE. Trimming at V came to 5 bases and at J to 1 base, leaving 1 base not matched to a gene. The CDR3 DNA follows: TGTGCCAGCAGAGGACAGGGGAACACCGGGGAGCTGTTTTTT. Its translation is CASRGQGNTGELFF.

CDR3 DNA: TGTGCCAGTAGTCCCCCCGTTGGTAGCGGGAGCTCCTACAATGAGCAGTTCTTC. Its translation is CASSPPVGSGSSYNEQFF. The chain has TRBV19 and TRBJ2-1; 9 bases map to TRBD2. Losses at the gene ends were 5 bases for V and 0 bases for J; bases not matched to a gene: 11. Germline CDR1 LNHDA, CDR2 SQIVND (reference sequence). The CDR3 contains 18 residues.

The chain recombines TRBV6-1 with TRBJ1-6; D perhaps matches TRBD1 (5 bases). Germline V gene lookup returns CDR1 MNHNS and CDR2 SASEGT. V lost 2 bases, J lost 3 bases, and 8 bases lay in between. The CDR3 is made up of 15 amino acids. The CDR3 nucleotides read TGTGCCAGCAGTGAATATACAGGCTATAATTCACCCCTCCACTTT. Translating it yields CASSEYTGYNSPLHF.

This clone was detected once. The chain couples TRBV11-3 to TRBJ2-1; 10 nucleotides align to TRBD1. The CDR3 contains 16 residues. Germline V gene sequence: CDR1 SGHNT, CDR2 YENEEA. With 4 bases clipped from V and 10 bases from J, the junction kept 13 bases outside the gene matches. CDR3 protein: CASSSTSAGTGEEQFF. Here the CDR3 DNA reads TGTGCCAGCAGCTCCACCTCTGCCGGGACAGGGGAGGAGCAGTTCTTC.